The sequence of this TCR beta chain was determined in a study of blood T cell repertoires in COVID-19 (dated by TCRdb to the early 2020s). About the study as a whole: The collaborator samples originated in the United States, Italy and Spain and spanned the acute and convalescent phases of COVID-19. The material from the prospective study consisted of cDNA or gDNA derived from T cells, B-cell-depleted T cells, or PBMCs. Deeply sampled blood TCRbeta repertoires from subjects exposed to, actively infected with, or recovered from COVID-19 were included in the dataset. A freely available public database, intended as a resource for researchers studying the immune response to SARS-CoV-2, is where the repertoires were released. Samples came from the ongoing ImmuneRACE study (first 160 participants) plus 1,254 subjects from 6 global collaborators. Sample metadata almost always included a de-identified subject ID, COVID-19 status, age in years and sex. Where available, HLA class I and class II types were obtained from metadata supplied by the sample provider rather than from assay-based typing. What the authors observed across the whole study: The quantity of clinical and demographic metadata differed by source and by participant and was supplied without curation.

The immunoSEQ Assay, a bias-controlled multiplex PCR, was used to amplify TCRbeta CDR3 regions from genomic DNA. The authors processed their data as follows. The number of nucleated cells in each sample was estimated by amplification of reference gene primers within the assay. To quantify the absolute abundance of each unique TCRbeta CDR3 rearrangement, sequence reads were collapsed and filtered. For each sample, productive Simpson clonality was calculated as the square root of Simpson's diversity index over productive rearrangements. In its TCRdb copy, this immuneACCESS table keeps in-frame sequences only and misses some clones. Where compared with another copy, unresolved V genes explain less than half of these, and the others have no known cause. V and J calls plus clone size are reproduced from that table; the DNA served to infer D and trimming. The sample has roughly 250,000 clones on record, about 80% of them singletons. The ten largest clonotypes hold under 2% of the sample.

Collaborating institutions collected whole blood in K2EDTA tubes following their own protocols. Collaborator samples were shipped for TCRbeta analysis as frozen whole blood, isolated PBMCs, or DNA extracted from either sample type. Looking up the germline V gene (reference sequence) yields CDR1 MNHEY and CDR2 SMNVEV. The CDR3 covers 12 residues, taking in both the cysteine and the phenylalanine. The only DNA kept is the CDR3, 36 bases in frame from the first base. V and J lose 6 bases and 7 bases, and a span of 10 bases separates them. This clone was seen just once. The clone's antigen remains unknown. Base qualities were left out, and no much larger clone turns up one base away.

The receptor chain draws on TRBV27 and TRBJ1-5, with no confidently assigned D gene. The TCR comes from a woman of 80 years or more with acute or convalescent COVID-19. Sequencing used peripheral blood. The CDR3 in this case is CASRVPGQPQHF. The DNA sequence is as follows: TGTGCCAGCAGGGTACCCGGGCAGCCCCAGCATTTT.